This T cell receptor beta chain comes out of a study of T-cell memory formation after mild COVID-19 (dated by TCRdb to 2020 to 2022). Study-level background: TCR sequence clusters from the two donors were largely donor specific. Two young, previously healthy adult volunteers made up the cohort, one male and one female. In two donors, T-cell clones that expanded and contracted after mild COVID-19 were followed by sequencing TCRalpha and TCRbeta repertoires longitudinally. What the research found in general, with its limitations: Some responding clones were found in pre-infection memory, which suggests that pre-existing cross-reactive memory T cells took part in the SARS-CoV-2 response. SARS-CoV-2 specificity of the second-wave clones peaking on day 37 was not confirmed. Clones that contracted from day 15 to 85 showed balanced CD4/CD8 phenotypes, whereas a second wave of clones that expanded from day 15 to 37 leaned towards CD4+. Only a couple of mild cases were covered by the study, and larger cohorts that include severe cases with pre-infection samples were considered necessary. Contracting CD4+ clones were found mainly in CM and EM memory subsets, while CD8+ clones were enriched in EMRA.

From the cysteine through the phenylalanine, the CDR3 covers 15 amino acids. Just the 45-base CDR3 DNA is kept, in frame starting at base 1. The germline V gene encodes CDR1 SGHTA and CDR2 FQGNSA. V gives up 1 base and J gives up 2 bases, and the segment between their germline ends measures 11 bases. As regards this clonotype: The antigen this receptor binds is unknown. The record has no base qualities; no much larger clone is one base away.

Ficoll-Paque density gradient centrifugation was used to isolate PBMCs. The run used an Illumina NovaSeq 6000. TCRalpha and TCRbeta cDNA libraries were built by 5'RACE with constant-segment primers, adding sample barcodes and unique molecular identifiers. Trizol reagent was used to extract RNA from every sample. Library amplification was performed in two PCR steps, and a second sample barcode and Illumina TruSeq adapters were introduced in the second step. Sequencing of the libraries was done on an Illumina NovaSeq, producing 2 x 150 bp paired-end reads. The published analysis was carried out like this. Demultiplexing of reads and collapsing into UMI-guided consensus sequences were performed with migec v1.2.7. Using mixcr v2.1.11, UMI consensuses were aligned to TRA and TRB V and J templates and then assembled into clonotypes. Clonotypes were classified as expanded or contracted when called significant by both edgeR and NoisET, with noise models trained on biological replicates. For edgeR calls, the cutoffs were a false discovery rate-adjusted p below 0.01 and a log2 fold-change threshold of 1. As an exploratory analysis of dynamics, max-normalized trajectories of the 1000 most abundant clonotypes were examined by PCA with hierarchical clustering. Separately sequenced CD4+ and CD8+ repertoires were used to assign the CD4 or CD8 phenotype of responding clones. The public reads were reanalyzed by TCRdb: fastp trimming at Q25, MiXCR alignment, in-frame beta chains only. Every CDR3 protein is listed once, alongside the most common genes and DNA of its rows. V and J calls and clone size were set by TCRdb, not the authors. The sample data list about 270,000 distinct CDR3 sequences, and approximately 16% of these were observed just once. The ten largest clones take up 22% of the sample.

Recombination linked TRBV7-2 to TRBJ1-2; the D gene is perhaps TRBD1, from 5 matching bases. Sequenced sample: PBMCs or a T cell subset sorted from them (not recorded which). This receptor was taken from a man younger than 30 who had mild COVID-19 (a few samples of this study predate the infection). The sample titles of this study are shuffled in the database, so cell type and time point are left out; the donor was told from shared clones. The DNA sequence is TGTGCCAGCAGCTTAGGTGCGGGGCAGAACTATGGCTACACCTTC. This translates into CASSLGAGQNYGYTF.